Below are 28 T cell receptor beta chains sequenced from a single sample in a study of blood T cell repertoires in COVID-19. The assay was immunoSEQ multiplex PCR, and TCRdb's table has in-frame clones only and misses some. The sample comprises about 210,000 clones, about 86% of which are singletons, and 0.7% to 0.95% rests with the top ten. The material sequenced was peripheral blood. These receptors were collected from a woman aged 70 to 79 with acute or convalescent COVID-19.

This chain connects TRBV2 to TRBJ2-7; possible D gene TRBD1, 5 bases. CDR3 length: 14 amino acids. The V and J ends lost 7 bases and 1 base respectively, with 14 bases between them. Germline CDR1 SNHLY, CDR2 FYNNEI. The CDR3 reads CASNRQGLSYEQYF. For the CDR3, the DNA is TGTGCCAGCAATAGGCAGGGCCTTTCCTACGAGCAGTACTTC.

The chain uses TRBV11-3 and TRBJ1-5; D perhaps matches TRBD1 (5 bases). The germline V gene encodes CDR1 SGHNT and CDR2 YENEEA. Trimming cost V 6 bases and J 3 bases, with 9 bases left between them. This CDR3 spans 13 amino acids. CDR3 in DNA: TGTGCCAGCAGTCAGGGCGACAATCAGCCCCAGCATTTT. Protein sequence: CASSQGDNQPQHF.

There are a few counts of this clone. This chain connects TRBV11-2 to TRBJ1-2, with 8 bases identical to TRBD1. The CDR3 extends over 13 amino acids. The trim removed 5 bases at V and 7 bases at J, leaving 6 bases unmatched. The germline V gene has CDR1 SGHAT and CDR2 FQNNGV. CDR3 residues: CASSAGQGGGYTF. CDR3 bases: TGTGCCAGCAGCGCCGGACAGGGAGGTGGCTACACCTTC.

The genes are TRBV18 and TRBJ1-1; no clear D. V shed 5 bases and J shed 3 bases, with 10 bases lying between them. This CDR3 has 13 amino acids. CDR1 is KGHSH and CDR2 is LQKENI in the germline V gene. As DNA, the CDR3 is TGTGCCAGCTCAGAAGACATTTACACTGAAGCTTTCTTT. As protein: CASSEDIYTEAFF.

This clone was counted a few times. The chain has TRBV28 and TRBJ2-1, with 9 bases identical to TRBD2. Germline V gene sequence: CDR1 MDHEN, CDR2 SYDVKM. V dropped 8 bases and J dropped 4; count of bases not matched to a gene: 6. The CDR3 has 14 residues. The CDR3 is CASETSGTYNEQFF. In DNA, the CDR3 is TGTGCCAGCGAGACTAGCGGAACTTACAATGAGCAGTTCTTC.

This chain links TRBV6-5 with TRBJ2-7, with TRBD2 as a possible D gene (7 bases). The CDR3 extends over 12 amino acids. CDR1 and CDR2 (germline): MNHEY, SVGAGI. V shed 2 bases and J shed 6 bases, with 8 bases lying between them. CDR3: CASSYRGGEQYF. In nucleotides, the CDR3 is TGTGCCAGCAGTTACAGGGGGGGCGAGCAGTACTTC.

CDR3 coding DNA: TGCGCCAGCAGCTCCGTCCCGACAGGGGGAAGGACTGAAGCTTTCTTT. Protein sequence: CASSSVPTGGRTEAFF. This chain connects TRBV5-1 to TRBJ1-1, with 9 nucleotides matching TRBD1. Germline V CDR1 and CDR2: SGHRS, YFSETQ. After removal of 3 bases from V and 5 bases from J, the junction contained 11 bases not matched to a gene. The CDR3 loop spans 16 amino acids.

V is TRBV28 and J is TRBJ1-1; the match to TRBD1 covers 8 bases. V trimming: 3 bases; J trimming: 4 bases; junction bases outside the gene matches: 7. CDR3 length: 15 amino acids. The germline CDR1 and CDR2 sequences are MDHEN and SYDVKM. CDR3 sequence reads: CASSFMDRVGTEAFF. The CDR3, as DNA: TGTGCCAGCAGTTTCATGGACAGGGTGGGCACTGAAGCTTTCTTT. Full variable domain (outside the CDR3, taken from reference TRBV28 and TRBJ1-1): DVKVTQSSRYLVKRTGEKVFLECVQDMDHENMFWYRQDPGLGLRLIYFSYDVKMKEKGDIPEGYSVSREKKERFSLILESASTNQTSMYLCASSFMDRVGTEAFFGQGTRLTVV.

The rearrangement joins TRBV6-2 or TRBV6-3 to TRBJ2-1; D remains unclear. The CDR3 totals 15 residues. Trimming pared 4 bases from V and 0 bases from J, leaving 10 bases between. Germline values: CDR1 MNHEY, CDR2 SVGEGT. The CDR3 loop reads CASSWAQSSYNEQFF. For the CDR3, the DNA is TGTGCCAGCAGTTGGGCCCAGAGCTCCTACAATGAGCAGTTCTTC.

The V gene is TRBV28, the J gene TRBJ1-6; D possibly corresponds to TRBD1 (6 bases). Looked up from germline, CDR1 is MDHEN and CDR2 is SYDVKM. CDR3 length equals 15 residues. Between the trimmed V and J ends, which lost 1 base and 9 bases, there was a span of 13 bases. CDR3 nucleotide sequence: TGTGCCAGCAGTTTATTGGGGGCGACCAGTTCACCCCTCCACTTT. Protein sequence: CASSLLGATSSPLHF.

The DNA of the CDR3 is TGTGCCAGCAGTCAACTAAGGAGTTCACCCCTCCACTTT. Translating gives CASSQLRSSPLHF. This rearrangement joins TRBV12-3 or TRBV12-4 to TRBJ1-6, with D unclear. The CDR3 totals 13 residues. V lost 5 bases to trimming and J lost 9 bases, with 11 bases between them.

The chain couples TRBV6-2 or TRBV6-3 to TRBJ1-2; 11 bases are a match to TRBD1. The CDR3 is made up of 18 amino acids. CDR1 is MNHEY, CDR2 SVGEGT, per germline. Trimming removed 5 bases from V and 4 bases from J; junction bases left unmatched: 15. The CDR3 protein is CASSDPPGQGGPAYGYTF. CDR3 DNA sequence: TGTGCCAGCAGTGACCCCCCGGGACAGGGGGGGCCTGCCTATGGCTACACCTTC.

Written as DNA, the CDR3 is TGTGCCAGTAGTCGCCAATCCGGGACAGGGGTTAATTCACCCCTCCACTTT. This encodes CASSRQSGTGVNSPLHF. The V call is TRBV19, the J call TRBJ1-6, with 10 bases aligning to TRBD1. J gave up 6 bases and V 5 bases, and 10 bases lay outside the gene matches. CDR3 size: 17 residues. CDR1 is LNHDA and CDR2 is SQIVND in the germline V gene (reference sequence).

J is TRBJ2-1 and V is TRBV7-2; TRBD2 aligns across 13 bases. After removal of 5 bases from V and 6 bases from J, the junction contained 7 bases not matched to a gene. Germline loops: CDR1 SGHTA, CDR2 FQGNSA. This CDR3 region has 16 residues. CDR3 protein: CASSLTSGRASNEQFF. CDR3 in DNA: TGTGCCAGCAGCCTCACTAGCGGGAGGGCCTCCAATGAGCAGTTCTTC.

This chain joins TRBV5-1 and TRBJ2-5, with TRBD1 matching over 10 bases. CDR3 length equals 15 residues. V lost 3 bases to trimming and J lost 3 bases; unmatched junction nucleotides: 5. Germline V lookup: CDR1 SGHRS, CDR2 YFSETQ. The chain's CDR3 is CASSSTGGAEETQYF. CDR3 nucleotide sequence: TGCGCCAGCAGCTCGACAGGGGGCGCGGAAGAGACCCAGTACTTC.

The J gene is TRBJ1-2, the V gene TRBV6-5; 10 bases fit TRBD1. V shed 8 bases, J shed 7 bases, and the junction held 13 bases outside the gene matches. CDR3 length equals 15 residues. Germline loops: CDR1 MNHEY, CDR2 SVGAGI. The CDR3 loop reads CASSTTDRGQVGYTF. The CDR3 DNA reads as TGTGCCAGCTCCACAACCGACAGGGGGCAGGTTGGCTACACCTTC.

CDR3 sequence reads: CASSSGVAGELFF. The CDR3 bases are TGTGCCAGCAGCTCAGGGGTTGCCGGGGAGCTGTTTTTT. The genes are TRBV11-2 and TRBJ2-2; TRBD1 might be the D (6 bases). This CDR3 has 13 residues. V was pared by 4 bases and J by 6 bases, with 9 bases between. Germline values: CDR1 SGHAT, CDR2 FQNNGV. The whole variable domain, filled in from reference TRBV11-2 and TRBJ2-2, reads EAGVAQSPRYKIIEKRQSVAFWCNPISGHATLYWYQQILGQGPKLLIQFQNNGVVDDSQLPKDRFSAERLKGVDSTLKIQPAKLEDSAVYLCASSSGVAGELFFGEGSRLTVL.

The chain recombines TRBV7-2 with TRBJ1-3, with D unclear. The V end was cut by 2 bases, the J end by 6 bases, with 11 bases between. CDR3 size: 14 residues. In germline, CDR1 is SGHTA, CDR2 FQGNSA. The DNA for the CDR3 is TGTGCCAGCAGCTTAAGTGGAGGGCCAAACACCATATATTTT. It yields the protein CASSLSGGPNTIYF.

Comments on this clone: The CDR3 carries no conserved terminal phenylalanine or tryptophan, so it likely arises from a read error. The limits of the CDR3 on the DNA are not certain, so only TCRdb's listed CDR3 is given. The chain recombines TRBV6-2 or TRBV6-3 with TRBJ2-2; the table's D call of TRBD1 was not tested on the DNA. The CDR3 adds up to 16 amino acids, both ends counted. Per germline, CDR1 MNHEY and CDR2 SVGEGT. CDR3 sequence: CASSYGQGRSRGAVFS.

The V and J genes are TRBV5-4 and TRBJ2-7; 10 nucleotides agree with TRBD2. The germline V gene encodes CDR1 SGHNT and CDR2 YYREEE (reference sequence). The trim removed 4 bases at V and 6 bases at J, leaving 7 bases unmatched. This CDR3 region has 14 residues. The CDR3 reads CASSTERGGSEQYF. CDR3 DNA: TGTGCCAGCAGCACCGAGCGGGGGGGCAGCGAGCAGTACTTC.

The chain uses TRBV5-1 and TRBJ1-4; unclear D gene. Per germline, CDR1 SGHRS and CDR2 YFSETQ. The CDR3 covers 14 residues. V gave up 0 bases and J gave up 5 bases, with 8 bases separating them. This CDR3 is CASSLGNRNEKLFF. The CDR3 DNA reads as TGCGCCAGCAGCTTGGGTAACAGAAATGAAAAACTGTTTTTT.

The rearrangement links TRBV18 to TRBJ2-5; 11 bases match TRBD1. V lost 6 bases and J lost 1; bases outside the gene matches: 7. This CDR3 spans 16 amino acids. CDR1 and CDR2 from the germline V gene are KGHSH and LQKENI. The CDR3 loop is CASSPVGTGGQETQYF. Written as DNA, the CDR3 is TGTGCCAGCTCCCCCGTGGGGACAGGGGGCCAAGAGACCCAGTACTTC.

This rearrangement joins TRBV28 to TRBJ2-5, with 9 bases identical to TRBD2. This CDR3 has 15 residues. The germline gives CDR1 MDHEN, CDR2 SYDVKM. Trimming at V came to 5 bases and at J to 1 base, leaving 5 bases not matched to a gene. The CDR3 loop reads CASSTLAGFQETQYF. The CDR3 coding sequence is TGTGCCAGCAGTACTCTAGCGGGATTCCAAGAGACCCAGTACTTC.

This clone was recorded once. This chain links TRBV4-3 with TRBJ2-2, with TRBD2 identical over 12 bases. From germline, CDR1 is LGHNA and CDR2 YSLEER. Losses at the gene ends were 4 bases for V and 6 bases for J; bases not matched to a gene: 6. The length of the CDR3 is 16 residues. The CDR3 region has the DNA TGCGCCAGCAGCCGCCTACTAGCGGGAGGTCCCGGGGAGCTGTTTTTT. Protein: CASSRLLAGGPGELFF.

The gene calls are TRBV7-9 and TRBJ1-4; D remains unclear. The germline gives CDR1 SEHNR, CDR2 FQNEAQ (reference sequence). The CDR3 totals 14 residues. Trimming removed 3 bases at V and 2 bases at J, with 7 bases between. The CDR3 region is CASSFEETNEKLFF. The CDR3 nucleotides are TGTGCCAGCAGCTTTGAGGAGACTAATGAAAAACTGTTTTTT.

The chain combines TRBV28 with TRBJ1-5; TRBD1 matches at 7 bases. V gave up 8 bases and J gave up 7 bases; unmatched junction bases: 8. Germline-derived CDR1 and CDR2 are MDHEN and SYDVKM. CDR3 length: 13 residues. The chain's CDR3 is CASVTGSGQPQHF. The CDR3 DNA sequence: TGTGCCAGCGTGACAGGGAGTGGCCAGCCCCAGCATTTT.

The gene calls are TRBV12-5 and TRBJ2-1; D gene ambiguous. The CDR3 runs 11 residues. V shed 2 bases and J shed 10 bases, with 6 bases lying between them. Germline V gives CDR1 LGHNT, CDR2 FRNRAP. The CDR3, as DNA: TGTGCTAGTGGTTTGTTTCGGGAGCAGTTCTTC. Its protein is CASGLFREQFF.

The gene calls are TRBV5-8 and TRBJ1-4, with D possibly being TRBD1 (5 bases). The V and J ends lost 0 bases and 8 bases respectively, with 8 bases between them. This CDR3 has 13 amino acids. In germline, CDR1 is SGHTS, CDR2 YDEGEE. The CDR3 bases are TGTGCCAGCAGCTTGGTATGGGGCGAAAAACTGTTTTTT. Translating it yields CASSLVWGEKLFF.